This TCR beta chain was retrieved from a study of T cell responses to AZD1222 COVID-19 vaccine. Study-wide results and limits: Reports say nearly half of spike-specific TCRs go after unmutated variant regions. Clonal diversity may have been underestimated in mostly white British donors.

A word on this clone: Its cognate antigen is unknown.

The data were produced by immunoSEQ multiplex PCR, yet TCRdb's version contains in-frame clones alone and is incomplete. Of around 120,000 clones in the sample, roughly 90% were seen once. The germline V gene has CDR1 SEHNR and CDR2 FQNEAQ (reference sequence). CDR3 size: 12 residues. Deletions cut 3 bases from V and 3 bases from J, with 5 bases between. The receptor's source is an adult in good health. The input for sequencing was peripheral blood, taken on day 0 of AZD1222 vaccination. The chain carries TRBV7-9 and TRBJ1-2; no firm D call. CDR3 in amino acids: CASSFGDYGYTF. The CDR3 nucleotides are TGTGCCAGCAGCTTTGGTGACTATGGCTACACCTTC.